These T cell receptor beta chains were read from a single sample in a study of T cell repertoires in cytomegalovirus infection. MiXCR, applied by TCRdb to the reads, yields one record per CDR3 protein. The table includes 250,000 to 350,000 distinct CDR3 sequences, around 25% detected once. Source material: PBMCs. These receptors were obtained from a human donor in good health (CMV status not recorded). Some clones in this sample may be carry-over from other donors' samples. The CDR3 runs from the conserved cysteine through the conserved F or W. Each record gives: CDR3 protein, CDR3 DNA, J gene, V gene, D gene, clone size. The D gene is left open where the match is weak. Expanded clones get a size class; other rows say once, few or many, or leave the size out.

CDR3 protein: CASTATSAGELFF
CDR3 DNA: TGTGCCAGCACCGCGACTAGCGCCGGGGAGCTGTTTTTT
J gene: TRBJ2-2
V gene: TRBV7-3
D gene: TRBD2
clone size: many

CDR3 protein: CAISEQATNEKLFF
CDR3 DNA: TGTGCCATCAGTGAACAGGCAACTAATGAAAAACTGTTTTTT
J gene: TRBJ1-4
V gene: TRBV10-3
D gene: NA
clone size: NA

CDR3 protein: CASSLRLEQFF
CDR3 DNA: TGTGCCAGCAGCCTAAGGTTGGAGCAGTTCTTC
J gene: TRBJ2-1
V gene: TRBV2
D gene: NA
clone size: NA

CDR3 protein: CASSIFPSGASYNEQFF
CDR3 DNA: TGTGCCAGTAGTATTTTTCCTAGTGGAGCGTCCTACAATGAGCAGTTCTTC
J gene: TRBJ2-1
V gene: TRBV19
D gene: NA
clone size: NA

CDR3 protein: CSARGVEETQYF
CDR3 DNA: TGCAGTGCCAGAGGAGTGGAAGAGACCCAGTACTTC
J gene: TRBJ2-5
V gene: TRBV20-1
D gene: NA
clone size: NA

CDR3 protein: CASIENRQPQHF
CDR3 DNA: TGTGCCAGCATCGAGAACCGTCAGCCCCAGCATTTT
J gene: TRBJ1-5
V gene: TRBV25-1
D gene: NA
clone size: NA

CDR3 protein: CASTPRGNTGELFF
CDR3 DNA: TGCGCCAGCACGCCGAGGGGGAACACCGGGGAGCTGTTTTTT
J gene: TRBJ2-2
V gene: TRBV5-1
D gene: NA
clone size: NA

CDR3 protein: CSAREYRTRYGYTF
CDR3 DNA: TGCAGTGCTAGAGAATACAGGACCCGCTATGGCTACACCTTC
J gene: TRBJ1-2
V gene: TRBV20-1
D gene: NA
clone size: few

CDR3 protein: CASSLAVGGGLNTEAFF
CDR3 DNA: TGCGCCAGCAGCTTGGCCGTGGGCGGCGGACTGAACACTGAAGCTTTCTTT
J gene: TRBJ1-1
V gene: TRBV5-1
D gene: NA
clone size: few

CDR3 protein: CASSMWTGDEKLFF
CDR3 DNA: TGTGCCAGTAGTATGTGGACCGGGGATGAAAAACTGTTTTTT
J gene: TRBJ1-4
V gene: TRBV19
D gene: NA
clone size: few

CDR3 protein: CASSFVPGAEQYF
CDR3 DNA: TGTGCCAGCAGCTTTGTGCCGGGGGCAGAGCAGTACTTC
J gene: TRBJ2-7
V gene: TRBV7-2
D gene: NA
clone size: many

CDR3 protein: CASSLVGSGTRGEQYF
CDR3 DNA: TGTGCCAGCAGCTTAGTCGGTAGCGGGACCCGGGGCGAGCAGTACTTC
J gene: TRBJ2-7
V gene: TRBV7-2
D gene: TRBD2
clone size: many

CDR3 protein: CASSLAGSGTEAFF
CDR3 DNA: TGTGCCAGCAGCTTGGCAGGGAGCGGCACTGAAGCTTTCTTT
J gene: TRBJ1-1
V gene: TRBV5-4
D gene: NA
clone size: few

CDR3 protein: CSSGTGPYNEQFF
CDR3 DNA: TGCAGCTCCGGGACAGGGCCCTACAATGAGCAGTTCTTC
J gene: TRBJ2-1
V gene: TRBV29-1
D gene: TRBD1
clone size: NA

CDR3 protein: CSARREGPDTQYF
CDR3 DNA: TGCAGTGCTAGGAGGGAGGGCCCAGATACGCAGTATTTT
J gene: TRBJ2-3
V gene: TRBV20-1
D gene: TRBD2
clone size: NA

CDR3 protein: CASSPGTGVNEQFF
CDR3 DNA: TGTGCCAGCAGCCCCGGGACAGGGGTCAATGAGCAGTTCTTC
J gene: TRBJ2-1
V gene: TRBV7-2
D gene: TRBD1
clone size: many

CDR3 protein: CASSLGTGTPQHF
CDR3 DNA: TGCGCCAGCAGCTTGGGGACAGGCACCCCCCAGCATTTT
J gene: TRBJ1-5
V gene: TRBV5-1
D gene: TRBD1
clone size: NA

CDR3 protein: CASSPGGAGNTDTQYF
CDR3 DNA: TGTGCCAGCAGCCCAGGGGGAGCGGGGAACACAGATACGCAGTATTTT
J gene: TRBJ2-3
V gene: TRBV5-6
D gene: NA
clone size: many

CDR3 protein: CASSPGLDVNEQFF
CDR3 DNA: TGCGCCAGCAGCCCGGGACTAGATGTGAATGAGCAGTTCTTC
J gene: TRBJ2-1
V gene: TRBV5-1
D gene: TRBD2
clone size: few

CDR3 protein: CSARPYSSYEQYF
CDR3 DNA: TGCAGTGCTCGACCGTACAGCTCCTACGAGCAGTACTTC
J gene: TRBJ2-7
V gene: TRBV20-1
D gene: NA
clone size: few

CDR3 protein: CASSSPELAGPYEQYF
CDR3 DNA: TGTGCCAGCAGTTCCCCGGAACTAGCGGGGCCCTACGAGCAGTACTTC
J gene: TRBJ2-7
V gene: TRBV28
D gene: TRBD2
clone size: NA

CDR3 protein: CASSITGVAYEQYF
CDR3 DNA: TGTGCCAGTAGTATAACAGGGGTCGCCTACGAGCAGTACTTC
J gene: TRBJ2-7
V gene: TRBV19
D gene: TRBD1
clone size: NA

CDR3 protein: CASSWEQGFEAFF
CDR3 DNA: TGCGCCAGCAGCTGGGAACAGGGTTTTGAAGCTTTCTTT
J gene: TRBJ1-1
V gene: TRBV5-1
D gene: NA
clone size: few

CDR3 protein: CASSLVGGYSDTQYF
CDR3 DNA: TGTGCCAGCAGCTTAGTTGGCGGTTACTCAGATACGCAGTATTTT
J gene: TRBJ2-3
V gene: TRBV7-2
D gene: NA
clone size: NA

CDR3 protein: CASRDGQPNTGELFF
CDR3 DNA: TGTGCCAGCAGAGACGGACAGCCGAACACCGGGGAGCTGTTTTTT
J gene: TRBJ2-2
V gene: TRBV6-2/TRBV6-3
D gene: NA
clone size: NA

CDR3 protein: CASSSGGNYGYTF
CDR3 DNA: TGTGCCAGCAGTTCGGGAGGGAACTATGGCTACACCTTC
J gene: TRBJ1-2
V gene: TRBV28
D gene: NA
clone size: NA

CDR3 protein: CASSPALWTSRVGELFF
CDR3 DNA: TGTGCCAGCAGCCCAGCTTTGTGGACTAGCCGGGTCGGGGAGCTGTTTTTT
J gene: TRBJ2-2
V gene: TRBV6-2/TRBV6-3
D gene: TRBD2
clone size: few

CDR3 protein: CASRNPQGAGYEQYF
CDR3 DNA: TGTGCCAGCAGGAACCCCCAGGGGGCGGGCTACGAGCAGTACTTC
J gene: TRBJ2-7
V gene: TRBV28
D gene: TRBD1
clone size: few

CDR3 protein: CASSLILGRGPSGAPLHF
CDR3 DNA: TGTGCCAGCAGTTTGATTCTCGGCAGGGGGCCATCTGGGGCACCCCTCCACTTT
J gene: TRBJ1-6
V gene: TRBV27
D gene: TRBD1
clone size: many

CDR3 protein: CASSRGGGRLADTQYF
CDR3 DNA: TGTGCCAGCTCGAGGGGAGGCGGGAGACTCGCAGATACGCAGTATTTT
J gene: TRBJ2-3
V gene: TRBV11-2
D gene: TRBD2
clone size: NA

CDR3 protein: CASSEGSIGMVYGYTF
CDR3 DNA: TGTGCCAGCAGTGAAGGATCGATAGGGATGGTCTATGGCTACACCTTC
J gene: TRBJ1-2
V gene: TRBV6-1
D gene: NA
clone size: few

CDR3 protein: CASSQRTRQKLFF
CDR3 DNA: TGTGCCAGCAGCCAAAGGACAAGGCAAAAACTGTTTTTT
J gene: TRBJ1-4
V gene: TRBV3-1
D gene: NA
clone size: NA

CDR3 protein: CASSLDGRGTSYNEQFF
CDR3 DNA: TGCGCCAGCAGCTTGGACGGCCGGGGGACTTCCTACAATGAGCAGTTCTTC
J gene: TRBJ2-1
V gene: TRBV5-1
D gene: NA
clone size: few

CDR3 protein: CAISPSSNQPQHF
CDR3 DNA: TGTGCCATCAGTCCTTCGTCCAATCAGCCCCAGCATTTT
J gene: TRBJ1-5
V gene: TRBV10-3
D gene: NA
clone size: NA

CDR3 protein: CASSPTGFNEQFF
CDR3 DNA: TGTGCCAGCAGCCCCACAGGGTTCAATGAGCAGTTCTTC
J gene: TRBJ2-1
V gene: TRBV7-8
D gene: NA
clone size: many

CDR3 protein: CASSSTDNPETQYF
CDR3 DNA: TGTGCCAGCAGTTCTACAGACAACCCAGAGACCCAGTACTTC
J gene: TRBJ2-5
V gene: TRBV7-9
D gene: NA
clone size: NA

CDR3 protein: CSVVTSEVFQETQYF
CDR3 DNA: TGCAGCGTTGTAACTAGCGAGGTATTCCAAGAGACCCAGTACTTC
J gene: TRBJ2-5
V gene: TRBV29-1
D gene: TRBD2
clone size: once

CDR3 protein: CASSSTGTGKDTGELFF
CDR3 DNA: TGCGCCAGCAGCTCTACCGGGACAGGGAAAGACACCGGGGAGCTGTTTTTT
J gene: TRBJ2-2
V gene: TRBV5-1
D gene: TRBD1
clone size: NA

CDR3 protein: CASSKGQGSNTGELFF
CDR3 DNA: TGTGCCAGCAGCAAGGGACAGGGAAGCAACACCGGGGAGCTGTTTTTT
J gene: TRBJ2-2
V gene: TRBV7-2
D gene: TRBD1
clone size: medium-sized

CDR3 protein: CATCEKPGRPRLRELFF
CDR3 DNA: TGTGCCACCTGTGAAAAACCGGGCAGGCCTCGCCTCCGGGAGCTGTTTTTT
J gene: TRBJ2-2
V gene: TRBV24-1
D gene: NA
clone size: NA

CDR3 protein: CASSRTVYNSPLHF
CDR3 DNA: TGTGCCAGCAGCCGGACAGTTTATAATTCACCCCTCCACTTT
J gene: TRBJ1-6
V gene: TRBV7-2
D gene: NA
clone size: few

CDR3 protein: CASSLVGENTEAFF
CDR3 DNA: TGTGCCAGCAGCTTAGTTGGGGAGAACACTGAAGCTTTCTTT
J gene: TRBJ1-1
V gene: TRBV7-9
D gene: NA
clone size: many

CDR3 protein: CASSSWTSGVGTDTQYF
CDR3 DNA: TGTGCCAGCAGCTCGTGGACTAGCGGGGTGGGGACAGATACGCAGTATTTT
J gene: TRBJ2-3
V gene: TRBV12-3/TRBV12-4
D gene: TRBD2
clone size: few

CDR3 protein: CASSYGLADQETQYF
CDR3 DNA: TGTGCCAGCAGTTACGGGCTAGCGGACCAAGAGACCCAGTACTTC
J gene: TRBJ2-5
V gene: TRBV6-2/TRBV6-3
D gene: TRBD2
clone size: NA

CDR3 protein: CASSLVANYEQYF
CDR3 DNA: TGTGCCAGCAGCCTGGTGGCCAACTACGAGCAGTACTTC
J gene: TRBJ2-7
V gene: TRBV6-6
D gene: NA
clone size: NA

CDR3 protein: CASSLASSQGIQYF
CDR3 DNA: TGTGCCAGCAGCTTAGCCTCTTCACAGGGCATTCAGTACTTC
J gene: TRBJ2-4
V gene: TRBV7-9
D gene: NA
clone size: NA

CDR3 protein: CATRLYGGSYNEQFF
CDR3 DNA: TGTGCCACCAGGCTTTACGGAGGCTCCTACAATGAGCAGTTCTTC
J gene: TRBJ2-1
V gene: TRBV24-1
D gene: NA
clone size: many

CDR3 protein: CASNLAPTSMGGQPQHF
CDR3 DNA: TGTGCCAGCAATCTTGCGCCCACTTCGATGGGCGGGCAGCCCCAGCATTTT
J gene: TRBJ1-5
V gene: TRBV28
D gene: NA
clone size: NA

CDR3 protein: CASSVGTTSYEQYF
CDR3 DNA: TGTGCCAGCAGTGTCGGGACAACCTCCTACGAGCAGTACTTC
J gene: TRBJ2-7
V gene: TRBV27
D gene: NA
clone size: NA

CDR3 protein: CARERLSSGNTIYF
CDR3 DNA: TGTGCCAGGGAACGTTTGAGCTCTGGAAACACCATATATTTT
J gene: TRBJ1-3
V gene: TRBV14
D gene: NA
clone size: NA

CDR3 protein: CASSLEEDQPQHF
CDR3 DNA: TGTGCCAGCAGCTTAGAAGAAGATCAGCCCCAGCATTTT
J gene: TRBJ1-5
V gene: TRBV11-2
D gene: NA
clone size: NA

CDR3 protein: CAISESRAVSNQPQHF
CDR3 DNA: TGTGCCATCAGTGAGTCAAGGGCTGTTAGCAATCAGCCCCAGCATTTT
J gene: TRBJ1-5
V gene: TRBV10-3
D gene: NA
clone size: few

CDR3 protein: CASSIYVQSRETQYF
CDR3 DNA: TGTGCCAGTAGTATTTATGTACAGTCCAGAGAGACCCAGTACTTC
J gene: TRBJ2-5
V gene: TRBV19
D gene: NA
clone size: NA